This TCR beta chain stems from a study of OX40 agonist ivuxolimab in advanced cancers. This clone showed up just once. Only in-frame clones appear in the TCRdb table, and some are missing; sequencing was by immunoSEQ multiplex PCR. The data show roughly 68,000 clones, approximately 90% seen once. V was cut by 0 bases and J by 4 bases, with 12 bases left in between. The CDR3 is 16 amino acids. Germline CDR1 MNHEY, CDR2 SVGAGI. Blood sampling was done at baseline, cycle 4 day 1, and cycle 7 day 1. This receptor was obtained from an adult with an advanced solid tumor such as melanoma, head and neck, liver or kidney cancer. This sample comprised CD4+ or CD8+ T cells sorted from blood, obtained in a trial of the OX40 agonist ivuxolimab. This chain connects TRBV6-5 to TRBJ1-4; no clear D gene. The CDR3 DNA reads TGTGCCAGCAGTTACTCATACAGCAATCTTAATGAAAAACTGTTTTTT. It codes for CASSYSYSNLNEKLFF.